The clone carrying this T cell receptor beta chain was seen a handful of times. Its antigen is not known. Per the germline V gene, CDR1 is SGHNT and CDR2 is YYREEE (reference sequence). Unmatched junction bases numbered 4, after V lost 4 bases and J lost 1 base. CDR3 length: 16 residues. This specimen belongs to a study of T-cell memory formation after mild COVID-19. Study results and limitations: Shrinking CD4+ clones resided mostly in CM and EM, and CD8+ ones in EMRA. Some SARS-CoV-2-responding clones were already detected in memory before infection.

TCRdb passed the 5' RACE reads through MiXCR, listing each CDR3 protein once. The sample holds approximately 190,000 distinct CDR3 sequences, about 17% seen once. This TCR was recovered from an adult woman who had mild COVID-19 (a few samples of this study predate the infection). Cell type and time point are not known. Sequences were obtained from PBMCs or a T cell subset sorted from them (not recorded which). The chain joins TRBV5-4 to TRBJ2-1, with TRBD2 matching 11 bases. Here the CDR3 DNA reads TGTGCCAGCAGCGGTCCTAGCGGGAGGTCCTACAATGAGCAGTTCTTC. Its translation is CASSGPSGRSYNEQFF.